This T cell receptor (beta chain) was identified during a study of human T cells and chemical hapten exposure. The time point here: patch test 1, 2 weeks after DPC sensitization. Treatment: therapeutic diphenylcyclopropenone sensitization with weekly scalp DPC. Every donor had alopecia and was 18 to 70 years old; all were suitable for DPC. Using its own MiXCR run on the RACE reads, TCRdb lists one record per CDR3 protein. Here the sample spans about 360,000 distinct CDR3 sequences, about 7% being singletons. Many counts were recorded for this clonotype. Here the sequenced sample was whole blood, taken in connection with sensitization to the hapten diphenylcyclopropenone (DPC). This TCR came from a woman aged 18-29 years with alopecia areata. Some clones in this sample may be carry-over from other donors' samples.

The chain's CDR3 is CASLTRGWEGDTQYF. The CDR3 nucleotides read TGTGCCAGTCTGACCCGGGGATGGGAAGGAGATACGCAGTATTTT. The rearrangement joins TRBV12-3 or TRBV12-4 to TRBJ2-3, with D possibly TRBD2 on 5 matching bases. The germline V and J ends were trimmed by 9 bases and 5 bases, with 21 bases remaining between them. The CDR3 sequence is 15 residues long.